A single sample is the source of the 21 T cell receptor beta chains below, sequenced in a study of T cell repertoires in cytomegalovirus infection. TCRdb called the reads again in MiXCR, with one record for every CDR3 protein. This table holds around 430,000 distinct CDR3 sequences, about two fifths found once. These receptors have no known antigen. The sample here was cultured PBMCs, taken from culture after CMV antigen stimulation. The receptors shown here come from a human donor in good health (CMV status not recorded). Some clones in this sample may be carry-over from other donors' samples.

Details on this clonotype: This may be a read error, as it is one base from a much larger clone. The chain couples TRBV7-2 to TRBJ1-2, with unresolved D. With 3 bases removed from V and 8 bases from J, the gap between germline ends came to 16 bases. This CDR3 region has 14 residues. CDR1 is SGHTA, CDR2 FQGNSA, per germline. The CDR3 is CASSLARREYGYTF. CDR3 DNA sequence: TGTGCCAGCAGCTTGGCGCGACGGGAATACGGCTACACCTTC.

The rearrangement links TRBV6-2 or TRBV6-3 to TRBJ2-7; D is unresolved. V shed 1 base and J shed 3 bases, with 7 bases lying between them. Germline V gene lookup returns CDR1 MNHEY and CDR2 SVGEGT. The CDR3 is 13 residues long. CDR3 in amino acids: CASSYYANYEQYF. CDR3 DNA sequence: TGTGCCAGCAGTTACTATGCGAACTACGAGCAGTACTTC.

The V and J genes are TRBV10-3 and TRBJ1-1, with a tentative D call TRBD1 (5 bases). This CDR3 region has 12 residues. Germline V CDR1 and CDR2: ENHRY, SYGVKD. The ends were cut back, 11 bases at V and 1 base at J, with 11 bases in the middle. CDR3: CAARDPNTEAFF. The CDR3 DNA is TGTGCCGCCAGGGACCCGAACACTGAAGCTTTCTTT.

This clonotype has more than one count but fewer than ten. The V and J genes are TRBV7-8 and TRBJ1-3, with a possible D match to TRBD1 (5 bases). CDR1 is SGHVS, CDR2 FQNEAQ, per germline. V was shortened by 8 bases and J by 0 bases, with 17 bases between the two germline ends. This CDR3 contains 16 residues. In DNA form, the CDR3 reads TGTGCCAGCTCTCCCCGGGGGGTTATCTCTGGAAACACCATATATTTT. Its translation is CASSPRGVISGNTIYF.

This clonotype was counted a few times. The chain combines TRBV12-3 or TRBV12-4 with TRBJ1-6; D gene unclear. The CDR3 contains 13 residues. Trimming took 7 bases from V and 7 from J, leaving 11 bases between them. Here the CDR3 reads CASNPGLNSPLHF. CDR3 coding DNA: TGTGCCAGCAATCCGGGGTTGAATTCACCCCTCCACTTT.

This clonotype was seen a handful of times. The chain couples TRBV6-2 or TRBV6-3 to TRBJ2-5; a possible D gene is TRBD2 (5 bases). Germline CDR1 and CDR2: MNHEY and SVGEGT. Trimming removed 6 bases at V and 14 bases at J, with 22 bases between. The CDR3 covers 13 residues. The CDR3 loop is CASSGQRDNRRYF. CDR3 in DNA: TGTGCCAGCAGCGGCCAGAGGGATAACCGAAGATACTTC.

The V call is TRBV7-2, the J call TRBJ1-4; D is uncertain. The CDR3 covers 16 residues. In germline, CDR1 is SGHTA, CDR2 FQGNSA. V was cut by 5 bases and J by 0 bases, with 13 bases left in between. The CDR3 loop reads CASSQTRAATNEKLFF. CDR3 coding DNA: TGTGCCAGCAGCCAGACCCGGGCAGCAACTAATGAAAAACTGTTTTTT.

In this sample, this clonotype turned up a few times. The chain links TRBV4-1 to TRBJ1-4; maybe TRBD1 (5 bases). The germline CDR1 and CDR2 sequences are MGHRA and YSYEKL. The CDR3 loop spans 14 amino acids. V dropped 5 bases and J dropped 8 bases, with 15 bases sitting between them. Here the CDR3 DNA reads TGCGCCAGCAGCAGAAATATCGAGGGGGAAAAACTGTTTTTT. Its translation is CASSRNIEGEKLFF.

This chain joins TRBV6-6 and TRBJ2-2; D perhaps matches TRBD2 (6 bases). V dropped 6 bases and J dropped 5 bases, with 10 bases sitting between them. This CDR3 comprises 13 residues. Germline V CDR1 and CDR2: MNHNY, SVGAGI (reference sequence). CDR3: CASRRGPTGELFF. The CDR3 DNA sequence: TGTGCCAGCAGGCGGGGTCCAACCGGGGAGCTGTTTTTT.

This chain connects TRBV12-3 or TRBV12-4 to TRBJ2-4; 8 bases agree with TRBD2. Trimming at V came to 5 bases and at J to 1 base, leaving 7 bases not matched to a gene. The CDR3 is made up of 16 amino acids. As DNA, the CDR3 is TGTGCCAGCAGTCGGGGGGGGCTGGCGGCCAAAAACATTCAGTACTTC. It encodes CASSRGGLAAKNIQYF.

This clonotype was detected a few times. The J gene is TRBJ2-1, the V gene TRBV7-4, with TRBD2 identical over 7 bases. V was pared by 11 bases and J by 8 bases, with 15 bases of the junction left unmatched. The CDR3 runs 14 residues. The germline CDR1 and CDR2 sequences are SGHVT and SQSDAQ. CDR3 DNA sequence: TGTGCCGGGGGGGGAGAGGGTGGAAACGATGAGCAGTTCTTC. Protein product: CAGGGEGGNDEQFF.

This clonotype was observed a few times. J is TRBJ2-1 and V is TRBV5-6; D may be TRBD1 (6 bases). The CDR3 has 13 amino acids. Germline V gene data show CDR1 as SGHDT and CDR2 as YYEEEE. The ends were cut back, 7 bases at V and 5 bases at J, with 13 bases in the middle. The CDR3: CASLTDSNNEQFF. CDR3 bases: TGTGCCAGCCTTACGGACAGCAACAATGAGCAGTTCTTC. Filled out from reference TRBV5-6 and TRBJ2-1, the complete variable domain reads DAGVTQSPTHLIKTRGQQVTLRCSPKSGHDTVSWYQQALGQGPQFIFQYYEEEERQRGNFPDRFSGHQFPNYSSELNVNALLLGDSALYLCASLTDSNNEQFFGPGTRLTVL.

The J gene is TRBJ2-7, the V gene TRBV6-2 or TRBV6-3; a weak D match, TRBD2 (6 bases). The CDR3 runs to 15 residues. Germline CDR1 and CDR2: MNHEY and SVGEGT. Trimming stripped 5 bases from V and 5 bases from J, with 19 bases between. CDR3 region: CASSQTGLPADEQYF. The DNA of the CDR3 is TGTGCCAGCAGTCAGACGGGACTCCCCGCGGACGAGCAGTACTTC.

This clonotype was seen a few times. The CDR3 protein is CASSYFRVYGYTF. DNA of the CDR3: TGTGCCAGCAGTTACTTTCGGGTCTATGGCTACACCTTC. The chain links TRBV6-5 to TRBJ1-2; D is ambiguous. Germline V gene sequence: CDR1 MNHEY, CDR2 SVGAGI. Trimming pared 1 base from V and 4 bases from J, leaving 7 bases between. The CDR3 is 13 amino acids.

This clonotype has ten or more counts. The rearrangement uses TRBV24-1 and TRBJ2-5; D may be TRBD2 (6 bases). V gave up 3 bases and J gave up 3 bases, with 13 bases separating them. The CDR3 covers 15 residues. Germline V CDR1 and CDR2: KGHDR, SFDVKD. This CDR3 reads CATSDGRDSKETQYF. DNA of the CDR3: TGTGCCACCAGTGATGGGCGGGATAGCAAAGAGACCCAGTACTTC.

CDR3 in DNA: TGCAGTGCTACGGGACAAGTGAACACTGAAGCTTTCTTT. Translation: CSATGQVNTEAFF. The chain carries TRBV20-1 and TRBJ1-1; TRBD1 is a possible D gene (6 bases). This CDR3 is built from 13 residues. CDR1 DFQATT and CDR2 SNEGSKA come from the germline V gene (reference sequence). The V and J ends lost 4 bases and 0 bases respectively, with 9 bases between them.

The chain has TRBV11-2 and TRBJ2-5; D may be TRBD1 (7 bases). The CDR3 sequence is 15 residues long. Trimming stripped 2 bases from V and 5 bases from J, with 15 bases between. Germline V gives CDR1 SGHAT, CDR2 FQNNGV. The CDR3 spells CASSLTGSRGETQYF. CDR3 DNA: TGTGCCAGCAGCTTAACCGGGAGCAGGGGGGAGACCCAGTACTTC.

This chain connects TRBV7-2 to TRBJ1-2; TRBD1 matches 7 bases. V shed 5 bases, J shed 5 bases, and the junction held 11 bases outside the gene matches. The CDR3 is made up of 15 amino acids. Germline V lookup: CDR1 SGHTA, CDR2 FQGNSA. The CDR3 nucleotides read TGTGCCAGCAGCCCGCGGACAGGAATTCAGTATGGCTACACCTTC. Its protein product is CASSPRTGIQYGYTF. Variable domain in full (rest from reference TRBV7-2 and TRBJ1-2): GAGVSQSPSNKVTEKGKDVELRCDPISGHTALYWYRQSLGQGLEFLIYFQGNSAPDKSGLPSDRFSAERTGGSVSTLTIQRTQQEDSAVYLCASSPRTGIQYGYTFGSGTRLTVV.

The J gene is TRBJ2-1, the V gene TRBV11-3; TRBD2 agrees at 8 bases. Losses at the gene ends were 3 bases for V and 13 bases for J; bases not matched to a gene: 2. This CDR3 spans 11 amino acids. Looked up from germline, CDR1 is SGHNT and CDR2 is YENEEA. Here the CDR3 reads CASSFGGVQFF. The DNA of the CDR3 is TGTGCCAGCAGCTTCGGGGGGGTCCAGTTCTTC. Full variable domain (missing parts from reference TRBV11-3 and TRBJ2-1): EAGVVQSPRYKIIEKKQPVAFWCNPISGHNTLYWYLQNLGQGPELLIRYENEEAVDDSQLPKDRFSAERLKGVDSTLKIQPAELGDSAVYLCASSFGGVQFFGPGTRLTVL.

As regards this clonotype: The junction departs from the called germline gene at one end, perhaps through a read error. The chain is built from TRBV7-8 and TRBJ2-2; 9 positions match TRBD2. Germline assignment: CDR1 SGHVS and CDR2 FQNEAQ. CDR3 size: 18 residues. The CDR3 DNA reads as TGTGCCAGCAGCTTAGGCTTTTTGGGCGGGAGGGTCACCGGGAAGCTGTTTTTT. Translated: CASSLGFLGGRVTGKLFF.

The chain uses TRBV6-1 and TRBJ1-3; D gene uncertain. The CDR3 totals 14 residues. From germline, CDR1 is MNHNS and CDR2 SASEGT. V lost 6 bases to trimming and J lost 4 bases, with 13 bases between them. This chain's CDR3 is CASRKDLAGNTIYF. The DNA of the CDR3 is TGTGCCAGCAGAAAGGACTTAGCCGGAAACACCATATATTTT.